This TCR beta chain was recovered during a study of blood T cells in healthy people across ages (dated by TCRdb to about 2015). Describing the broader study: In model experiments, roughly one uniquely barcoded TCR beta cDNA molecule per two T cells was captured by template switching. The study measured age-related changes in TCR beta repertoire diversity using deep sequencing normalized with unique cDNA molecular identifiers. Donors were grouped into four age groups: young (average roughly 15 years), middle-aged (about 40), aged (around 66) and long-lived (approximately 78). Using the same blood draw, the study looked at two additional independent replicas of 1 million unique cDNA reads for two donors, one aged 18 to 30 and the other aged 80 or older. Results and caveats for the whole study, not just this receptor: Total diversity estimates from one million sequenced T cells were considered lower bounds and underestimates. Because donor CMV infection status was unknown, age-related changes in expanded clonotypes were potentially confounded. Observed TCR beta diversity correlated strongly with the percentage of naive T cells measured by flow cytometry. Because profiling used bulk unsorted PBMCs, naive and antigen-experienced compartments could not be compared conclusively. The long-lived group showed more naive CD4+ T cells, fewer expanded clones and increased TCR diversity than the aged group, suggesting age selection. Observed TCR beta diversity per million T cells fell roughly linearly with age, and a significant reduction was already apparent by age roughly 41.

Libraries were made using 5' RACE. Sequencing used an Illumina HiSeq 2500. A second about 7 to 11 cycle PCR used a sample-barcoded 5' primer and a J-beta primer mix. A template-switch 5' adaptor carrying 12 random nucleotides introduced a unique molecular identifier onto each TCR beta cDNA molecule. Each sample yielded at least 3 million CDR3-containing paired-end reads. The Mint cDNA synthesis kit, primed by a TRBC-specific oligonucleotide, was used to synthesize first-strand cDNA from all RNA. Following uracil-DNA glycosylase treatment, all cDNA underwent a first 18-cycle PCR with the universal primers M1SS and BC2_uni_R. For the original study's pipeline: Each sample was normalized by randomly selecting 1 million high-quality reads, each carrying a distinct molecular identifier. Instead of being binned into consensus sequences, reads with shared molecular identifiers were discarded. MiTCR, set to a Q25 quality threshold and the strictest error-elimination algorithm, was used for CDR3 identification, clonotype clustering and error correction. A nonparametric unseen species model with Euler transformation was used to estimate lower-bound total TCR beta diversity. The public reads were reprocessed in TCRdb via fastp at Q25 and MiXCR, keeping in-frame beta chains. Entries are consolidated by CDR3 protein sequence, retaining the most common genes and DNA. For this entry, the V and J calls and clone size follow TCRdb and not the study's own pipeline. Here the sample has more than 600,000 distinct CDR3 sequences; roughly 25% occur a single time. The ten biggest clones cover 9.4% of the sample.

This clonotype was detected a few times. Its antigen remains undetermined. No qualities accompany the bases; no much larger clone lies one base away. The donors were 40 or so Caucasian individuals from Russia, aged roughly 6 to 100 years, who were systemically healthy. Roughly 10 milliliters of peripheral blood were collected from each donor into EDTA-treated Vacutainer tubes. Ficoll-Paque density-gradient centrifugation was used to isolate PBMCs, with at least 7 million obtained per sample. Trizol reagent was used to extract total RNA from PBMCs, with at least 6 micrograms per sample. The percentages of naive CD45RAhigh/CD27high T cells were determined by flow cytometry on a PBMC aliquot from every donor. From the cysteine up to the phenylalanine, the CDR3 has a length of 16 residues. CDR3 DNA only is kept here, 48 bases in frame from base 1. Trimmed from V: 5 bases; trimmed from J: 5 bases; junction bases lacking a gene match: 8. CDR1 SGHTA and CDR2 FQGNSA are derived from the germline V gene.

A further study also used this sample, focusing on T cells of mothers and their children. The second study, in turn, reports: Nine systemically healthy Caucasian individuals, comprising three mothers and their six children, were included as donors. cDNA synthesis used all of the extracted RNA, with roughly 1.5 ug of RNA in each 15 ul reaction. Sample barcodes and 2-4 random nucleotides were added via the M1S primer in the second PCR. Over 8.5 million TCR beta CDR3 reads were obtained for each mother, and some 3 million reads were obtained for each child. TCR recombination output is similarly shaped by thymic selection in related and unrelated pairs, with a minor effect exerted by inherited differences. Related mother-child pairs always showed normalized repertoire overlap that was slightly higher than in unrelated mother-child pairs, though the difference was never significant. Persistent microchimeric T cell clones were not detected, at a sensitivity of about 99 clones per million clonotypes. To look for features that set related mother-child pairs apart from unrelated individuals, the researchers ran deep NGS to compare the TCR beta repertoires of mothers and children. Mothers averaged around 43 +/- 4 years of age and children averaged about 12 +/- 4 years. After adapter ligation was performed with NEBNext reagents, the libraries were sequenced on an Illumina HiSeq 2000 with 100+100 nt paired-end reads. To prevent cross-contamination, the mother and child libraries were prepared a month apart and were sequenced in separate runs. Each donor had between 500,000 and 2,000,000 distinct TCR beta clonotypes identified. Naive TCR beta clonotypes were estimated from low-frequency clonotypes matched to each donor's FACS-determined naive share, without sorting.

Sequences were obtained from blood. Recombination linked TRBV7-2 to TRBJ2-3; a stretch of 12 junction bases matches TRBD2. The clonotype originates from a boy younger than 18 in good health. Read as DNA, the sequence is TGTGCCAGCAGCGTGCGACTAGCGGGGGATGGAGATACGCAGTATTTT. It is translated as CASSVRLAGDGDTQYF.